The clone carrying this TCR beta chain has at least ten counts. What it binds is not known. The data are from a study of CD8 T cells in ankylosing spondylitis. Study conclusions and caveats: Prior literature has documented some motif variants in synovial fluid and blood from reactive arthritis. Characteristic of ankylosing spondylitis blood, it appeared, was a TCR beta motif comprising about 8 highly homologous variants.

Researchers built TCR beta libraries using quantitative 5'-RACE with molecular barcodes. MiXCR, run by TCRdb on the 5' RACE reads, gives a single entry per CDR3 protein. The sample has fewer than 550,000 distinct CDR3 sequences; 5.3% are singletons. After removal of 5 bases from V and 2 bases from J, the junction contained 6 bases not matched to a gene. This CDR3 spans 15 amino acids. Germline CDR1 DFQATT, CDR2 SNEGSKA (reference sequence). The chain links TRBV20-1 to TRBJ2-3; 11 positions agree with TRBD2. This receptor was obtained from a male donor with ankylosing spondylitis. The material sequenced was blood, either unsorted or a sorted T cell fraction (not recorded which). The CDR3 reads CSAPLAGGYTDTQYF. CDR3 DNA: TGCAGTGCTCCCCTAGCGGGGGGATACACAGATACGCAGTATTTT.